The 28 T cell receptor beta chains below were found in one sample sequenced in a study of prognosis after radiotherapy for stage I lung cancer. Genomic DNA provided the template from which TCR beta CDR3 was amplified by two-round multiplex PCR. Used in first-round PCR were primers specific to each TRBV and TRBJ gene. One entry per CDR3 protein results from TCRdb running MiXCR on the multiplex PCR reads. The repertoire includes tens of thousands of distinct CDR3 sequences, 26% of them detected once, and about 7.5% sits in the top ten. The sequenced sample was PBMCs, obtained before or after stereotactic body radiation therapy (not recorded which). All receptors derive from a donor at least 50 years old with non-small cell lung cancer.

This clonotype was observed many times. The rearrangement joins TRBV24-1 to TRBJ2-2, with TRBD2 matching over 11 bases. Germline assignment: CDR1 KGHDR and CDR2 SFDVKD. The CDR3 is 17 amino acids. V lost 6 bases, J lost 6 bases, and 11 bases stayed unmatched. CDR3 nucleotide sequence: TGTGCCACCAGTTCAACCTCCGGGACTAGCGGTCCCGGGGAGCTGTTTTTT. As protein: CATSSTSGTSGPGELFF.

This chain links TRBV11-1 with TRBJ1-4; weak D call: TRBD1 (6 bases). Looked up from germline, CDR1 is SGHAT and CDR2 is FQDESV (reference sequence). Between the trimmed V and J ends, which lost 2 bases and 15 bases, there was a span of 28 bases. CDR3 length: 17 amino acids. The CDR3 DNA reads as TGTGCCAGCAGCTTATTCCCCCAAGGGGGGTCGGATGAAGAAATGTTTTTT. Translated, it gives CASSLFPQGGSDEEMFF.

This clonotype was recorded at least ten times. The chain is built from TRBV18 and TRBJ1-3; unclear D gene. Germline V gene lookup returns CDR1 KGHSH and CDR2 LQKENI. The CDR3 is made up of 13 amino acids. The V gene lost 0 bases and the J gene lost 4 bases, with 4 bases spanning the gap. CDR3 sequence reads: CASSPPTGNTIYF. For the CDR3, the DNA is TGTGCCAGCTCACCACCGACAGGAAACACCATATATTTT.

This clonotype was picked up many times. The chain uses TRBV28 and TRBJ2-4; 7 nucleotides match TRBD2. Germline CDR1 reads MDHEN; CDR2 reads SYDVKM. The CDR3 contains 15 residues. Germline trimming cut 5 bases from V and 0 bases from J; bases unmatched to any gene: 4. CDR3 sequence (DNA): TGTGCCAGCAGTCGGGGGGATTTAGCCAAAAACATTCAGTACTTC. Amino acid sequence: CASSRGDLAKNIQYF.

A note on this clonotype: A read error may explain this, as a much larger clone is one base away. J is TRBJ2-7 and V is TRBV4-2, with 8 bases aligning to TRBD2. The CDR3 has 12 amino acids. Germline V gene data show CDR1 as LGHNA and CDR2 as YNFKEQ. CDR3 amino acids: CVSSQAGEGLYF. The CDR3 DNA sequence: TGTGTCAGCAGCCAAGCGGGGGAAGGGCTGTACTTC.

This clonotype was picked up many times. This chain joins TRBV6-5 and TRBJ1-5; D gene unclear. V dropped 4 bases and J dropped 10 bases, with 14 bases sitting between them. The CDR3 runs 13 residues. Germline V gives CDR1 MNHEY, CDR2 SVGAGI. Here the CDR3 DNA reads TGTGCCAGCAGTTCCTCCCCTGAGAGTCCCCAGCATTTT. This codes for CASSSSPESPQHF.

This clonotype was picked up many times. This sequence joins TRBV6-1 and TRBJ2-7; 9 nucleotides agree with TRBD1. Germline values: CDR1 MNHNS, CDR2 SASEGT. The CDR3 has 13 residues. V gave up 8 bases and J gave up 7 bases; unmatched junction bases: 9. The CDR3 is CASEFVTGGEQYF. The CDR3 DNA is TGTGCCAGCGAGTTCGTGACAGGGGGTGAGCAGTACTTC.

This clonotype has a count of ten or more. The CDR3 loop reads CASSVQADTQYF. CDR3 DNA sequence: TGTGCCAGCAGTGTTCAAGCAGATACGCAGTATTTT. The rearrangement joins TRBV2 to TRBJ2-3, with D unresolved. Germline CDR1 is SNHLY and CDR2 is FYNNEI. Trimming took off 4 bases at V and 4 bases at J, with 6 bases between the two ends. This CDR3 region has 12 residues.

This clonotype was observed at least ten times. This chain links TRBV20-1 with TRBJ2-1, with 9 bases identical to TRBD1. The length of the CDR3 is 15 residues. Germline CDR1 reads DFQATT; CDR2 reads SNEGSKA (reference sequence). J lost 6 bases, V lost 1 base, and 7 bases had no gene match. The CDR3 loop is CSARAQGQGLNEQFF. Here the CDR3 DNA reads TGCAGTGCTAGAGCACAGGGACAGGGCCTCAATGAGCAGTTCTTC.

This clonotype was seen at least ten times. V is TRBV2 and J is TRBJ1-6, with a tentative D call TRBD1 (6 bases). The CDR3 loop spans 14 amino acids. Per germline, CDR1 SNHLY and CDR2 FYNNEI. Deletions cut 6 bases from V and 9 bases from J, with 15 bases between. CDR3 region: CASRAGQWGSPLHF. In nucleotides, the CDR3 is TGTGCCAGCAGGGCTGGACAGTGGGGTTCACCCCTCCACTTT.

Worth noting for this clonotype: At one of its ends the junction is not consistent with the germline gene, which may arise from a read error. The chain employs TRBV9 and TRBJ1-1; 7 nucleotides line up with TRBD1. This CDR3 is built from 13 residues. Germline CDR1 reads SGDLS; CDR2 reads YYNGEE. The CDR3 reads CASSLTGNTEASF. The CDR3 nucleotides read TGTGCCAGCAGCTTGACAGGGAACACTGAAGCTTCATTT.

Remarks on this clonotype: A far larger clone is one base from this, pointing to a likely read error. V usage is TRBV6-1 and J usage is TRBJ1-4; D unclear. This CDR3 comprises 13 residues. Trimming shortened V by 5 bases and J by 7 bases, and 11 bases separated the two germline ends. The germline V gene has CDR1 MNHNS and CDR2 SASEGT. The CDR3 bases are TGTGCCAGCAGTCCTGATAAGGTTGAAAAACTGTTTTTT. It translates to CASSPDKVEKLFF.

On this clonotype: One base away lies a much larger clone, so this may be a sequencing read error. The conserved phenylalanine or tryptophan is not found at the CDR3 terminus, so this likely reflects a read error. Here the CDR3 reads CASSLFRGANNQPQHL. CDR3 sequence (DNA): TGTGCCAGCAGTCTCTTCCGGGGGGCTAACAATCAGCCCCAGCATCTT. V gene TRBV28 combines with J gene TRBJ1-5, with TRBD1 as a possible D gene (6 bases). CDR3 size: 16 residues. V gave up 5 bases and J gave up 3 bases, with 17 bases separating them. Germline V gives CDR1 MDHEN, CDR2 SYDVKM.

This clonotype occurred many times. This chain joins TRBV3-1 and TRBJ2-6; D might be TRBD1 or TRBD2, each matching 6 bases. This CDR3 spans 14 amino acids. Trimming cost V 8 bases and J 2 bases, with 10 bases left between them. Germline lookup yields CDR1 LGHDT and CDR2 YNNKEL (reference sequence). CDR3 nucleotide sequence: TGTGCCAGCGAGGGGGGAGCTGGGGCCAACGTCCTGACTTTC. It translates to CASEGGAGANVLTF.

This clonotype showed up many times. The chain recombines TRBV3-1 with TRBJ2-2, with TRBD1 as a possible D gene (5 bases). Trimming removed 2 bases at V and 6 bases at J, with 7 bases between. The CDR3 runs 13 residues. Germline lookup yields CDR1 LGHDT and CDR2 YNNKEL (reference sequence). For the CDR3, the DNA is TGTGCCAGCAGCCAAACACAGGCCGGGGAGCTGTTTTTT. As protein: CASSQTQAGELFF.

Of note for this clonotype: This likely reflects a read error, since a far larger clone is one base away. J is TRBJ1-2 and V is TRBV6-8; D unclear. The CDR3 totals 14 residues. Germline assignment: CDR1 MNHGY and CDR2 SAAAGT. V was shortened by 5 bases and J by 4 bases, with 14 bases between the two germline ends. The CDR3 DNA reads TGTGCCAGCAGTGTAGTTTCGGGGTTCTATGGCTACACCTTC. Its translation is CASSVVSGFYGYTF.

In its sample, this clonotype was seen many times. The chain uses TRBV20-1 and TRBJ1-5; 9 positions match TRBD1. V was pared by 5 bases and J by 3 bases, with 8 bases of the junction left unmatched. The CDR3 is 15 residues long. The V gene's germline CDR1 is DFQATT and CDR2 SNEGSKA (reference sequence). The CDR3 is CSAEDRGSLNQPQHF. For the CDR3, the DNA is TGCAGTGCTGAGGACAGGGGATCGCTCAATCAGCCCCAGCATTTT.

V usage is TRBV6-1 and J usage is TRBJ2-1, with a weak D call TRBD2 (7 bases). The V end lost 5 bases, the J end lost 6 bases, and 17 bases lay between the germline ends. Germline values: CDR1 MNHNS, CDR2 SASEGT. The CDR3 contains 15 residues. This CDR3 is CASSHPGLGGNEQFF. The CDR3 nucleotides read TGTGCCAGCAGTCACCCCGGACTAGGGGGCAATGAGCAGTTCTTC.

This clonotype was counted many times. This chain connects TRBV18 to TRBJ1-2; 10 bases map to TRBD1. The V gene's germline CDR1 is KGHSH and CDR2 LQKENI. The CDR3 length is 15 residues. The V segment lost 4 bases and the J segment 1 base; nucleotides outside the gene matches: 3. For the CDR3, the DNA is TGTGCCAGCTCACAGGGGACAGGGGATAACTATGGCTACACCTTC. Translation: CASSQGTGDNYGYTF. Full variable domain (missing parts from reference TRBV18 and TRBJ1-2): NAGVMQNPRHLVRRRGQEARLRCSPMKGHSHVYWYRQLPEEGLKFMVYLQKENIIDESGMPKERFSAEFPKEGPSILRIQQVVRGDSAAYFCASSQGTGDNYGYTFGSGTRLTVV.

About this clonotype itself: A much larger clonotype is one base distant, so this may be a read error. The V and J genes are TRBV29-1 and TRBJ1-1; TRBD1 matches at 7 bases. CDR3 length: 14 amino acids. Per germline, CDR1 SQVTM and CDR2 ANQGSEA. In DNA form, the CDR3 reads TGCATCGCCGAGACAGGGTACGATTTGACTGAAGCTTTCTTT. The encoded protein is CIAETGYDLTEAFF.

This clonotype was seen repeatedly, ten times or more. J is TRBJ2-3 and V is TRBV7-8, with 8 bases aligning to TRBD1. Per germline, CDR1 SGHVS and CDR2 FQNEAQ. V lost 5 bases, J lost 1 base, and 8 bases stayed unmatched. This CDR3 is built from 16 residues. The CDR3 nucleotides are TGTGCCAGCAGCGCCCCTGGACAGGGCCGCACAGATACGCAGTATTTT. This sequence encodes CASSAPGQGRTDTQYF.

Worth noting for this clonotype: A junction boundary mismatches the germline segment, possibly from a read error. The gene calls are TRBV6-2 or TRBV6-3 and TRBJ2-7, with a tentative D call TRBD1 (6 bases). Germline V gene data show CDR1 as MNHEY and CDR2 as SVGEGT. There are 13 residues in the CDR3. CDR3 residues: CTSSEWGHREQYF. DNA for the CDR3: TGTACCAGCAGTGAATGGGGGCATCGAGAGCAGTACTTC.

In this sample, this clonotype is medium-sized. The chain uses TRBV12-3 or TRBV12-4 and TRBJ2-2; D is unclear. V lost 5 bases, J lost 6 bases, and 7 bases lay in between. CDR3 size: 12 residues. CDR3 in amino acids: CASSRKPGELFF. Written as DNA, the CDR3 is TGTGCCAGCAGTAGAAAACCCGGGGAGCTGTTTTTT.

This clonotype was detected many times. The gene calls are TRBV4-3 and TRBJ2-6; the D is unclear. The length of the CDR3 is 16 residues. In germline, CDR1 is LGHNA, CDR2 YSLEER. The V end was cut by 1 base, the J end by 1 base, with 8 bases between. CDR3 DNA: TGCGCCAGCAGCCAAGGCGCAATTTCTGGGGCCAACGTCCTGACTTTC. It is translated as CASSQGAISGANVLTF.

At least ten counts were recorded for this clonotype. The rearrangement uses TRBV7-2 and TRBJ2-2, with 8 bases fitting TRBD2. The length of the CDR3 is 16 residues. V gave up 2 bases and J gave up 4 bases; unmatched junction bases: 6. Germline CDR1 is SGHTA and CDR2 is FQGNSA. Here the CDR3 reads CASSLLPGGTTGELFF. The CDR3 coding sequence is TGTGCCAGCAGCTTATTGCCGGGAGGGACCACCGGGGAGCTGTTTTTT. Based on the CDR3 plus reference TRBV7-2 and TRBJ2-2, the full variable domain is GAGVSQSPSNKVTEKGKDVELRCDPISGHTALYWYRQSLGQGLEFLIYFQGNSAPDKSGLPSDRFSAERTGGSVSTLTIQRTQQEDSAVYLCASSLLPGGTTGELFFGEGSRLTVL.

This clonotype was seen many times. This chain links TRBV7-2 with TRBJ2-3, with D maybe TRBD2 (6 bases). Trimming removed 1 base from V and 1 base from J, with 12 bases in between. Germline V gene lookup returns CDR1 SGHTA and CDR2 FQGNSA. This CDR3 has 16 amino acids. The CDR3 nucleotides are TGTGCCAGCAGCTTAGTCGCGGGAATACGCACAGATACGCAGTATTTT. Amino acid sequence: CASSLVAGIRTDTQYF. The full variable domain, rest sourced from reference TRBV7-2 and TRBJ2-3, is GAGVSQSPSNKVTEKGKDVELRCDPISGHTALYWYRQSLGQGLEFLIYFQGNSAPDKSGLPSDRFSAERTGGSVSTLTIQRTQQEDSAVYLCASSLVAGIRTDTQYFGPGTRLTVL.

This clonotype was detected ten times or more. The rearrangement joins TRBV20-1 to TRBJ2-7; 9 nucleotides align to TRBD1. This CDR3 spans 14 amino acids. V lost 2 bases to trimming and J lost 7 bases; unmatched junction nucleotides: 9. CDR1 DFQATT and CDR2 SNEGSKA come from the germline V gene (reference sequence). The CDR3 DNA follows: TGCAGTGCTAGATCGGACAGGGGATCGGGTGAGCAGTACTTC. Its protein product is CSARSDRGSGEQYF.

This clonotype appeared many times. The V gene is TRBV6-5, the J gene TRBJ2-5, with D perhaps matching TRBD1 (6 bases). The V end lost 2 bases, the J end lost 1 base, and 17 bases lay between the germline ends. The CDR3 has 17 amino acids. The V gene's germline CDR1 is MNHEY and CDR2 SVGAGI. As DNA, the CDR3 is TGTGCCAGCAGTTACCGACACGCCGGGACACGCCAAGAGACCCAGTACTTC. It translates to CASSYRHAGTRQETQYF.